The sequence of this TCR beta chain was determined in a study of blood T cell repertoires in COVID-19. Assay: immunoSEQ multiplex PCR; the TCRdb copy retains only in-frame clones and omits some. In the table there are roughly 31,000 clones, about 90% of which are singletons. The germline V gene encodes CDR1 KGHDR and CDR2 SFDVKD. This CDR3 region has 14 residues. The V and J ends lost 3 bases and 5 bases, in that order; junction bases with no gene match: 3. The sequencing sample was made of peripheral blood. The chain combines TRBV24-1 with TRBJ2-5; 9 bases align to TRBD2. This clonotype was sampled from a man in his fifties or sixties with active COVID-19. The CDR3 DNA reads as TGTGCCACCAGTGATGGCACTAGCGGGGAGACCCAGTACTTC. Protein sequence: CATSDGTSGETQYF.